This T cell receptor (beta chain) was recovered during a study of shared clonotypes between healthy human individuals. Study summary: Used for every donor were three CD4 naive, three CD4 memory, two CD8 naive and one CD8 memory plate.

This clone was counted once. Its antigen is as yet unknown. CDR3 size: 13 residues. Germline CDR1 and CDR2: SGHVS and FNYEAQ. J was trimmed by 5 bases and V by 10 bases; bases with no gene match: 9. Naive CD8 isolation took CD45RO-negative cells positively selected for CCR7 and excluded terminally differentiated effector memory CD45RA+ cells. Deep level was the assay's run setting. Some clones are missing from TCRdb's copy, which holds only in-frame ones; the method was immunoSEQ multiplex PCR. Of around 2.1 million clones listed, just over 90% were seen once; the top ten hold roughly 1.8%. Study-wide findings and caveats: Relative to their counterparts shared across all four donors, non-shared clonotypes exhibited diminished generation probabilities.

The clonotype was recovered from a man between 18 and 29 years old in good health. Some clones in this sample may be carry-over from other donors' samples. The material sequenced was naive CD8+ T cells from PBMCs. The genes are TRBV7-6 and TRBJ2-7; 9 nucleotides agree with TRBD1. CDR3 sequence reads: CATSRDRVHEQYF. CDR3 nucleotides: TGTGCCACCTCCCGGGACAGGGTCCACGAGCAGTACTTC. Filled out from reference TRBV7-6 and TRBJ2-7, the complete variable domain reads GAGVSQSPRYKVTKRGQDVALRCDPISGHVSLYWYRQALGQGPEFLTYFNYEAQQDKSGLPNDRFSAERPEGSISTLTIQRTEQRDSAMYRCATSRDRVHEQYFGPGTRLTVT.